A single sample is the source of the 9 T cell receptor beta chains below, sequenced in a study of T cell clones after liver transplantation. Data came from immunoSEQ multiplex PCR; TCRdb stores just in-frame clones and leaves some out. This sample yields fewer than 70,000 clones, of which about two thirds are seen a single time; approximately 16% belongs to the top ten. The sequenced sample was CD4+ T cells from blood, obtained before liver transplant. These receptors all come from a human donor who received a liver transplant.

This clone was counted a few times. The gene calls are TRBV28 and TRBJ1-1; 8 nucleotides agree with TRBD1. Germline lookup yields CDR1 MDHEN and CDR2 SYDVKM. The junction had 8 bases not matched to a gene; V was cut back by 7 bases and J by 7 bases. The CDR3 is 13 amino acids. CDR3 sequence (DNA): TGTGCCAGCACCCCCCCCGGGACAGGTGAAGCTTTCTTT. It encodes CASTPPGTGEAFF.

The chain has TRBV4-1 and TRBJ1-5; TRBD1 matches 8 bases. V lost 4 bases to trimming and J lost 5 bases; unmatched junction nucleotides: 4. The CDR3 consists of 14 residues. Germline V gene lookup returns CDR1 MGHRA and CDR2 YSYEKL. DNA for the CDR3: TGCGCCAGCAGCCGGACAGGGAGCGATCAGCCCCAGCATTTT. It is translated as CASSRTGSDQPQHF.

The rearrangement uses TRBV25-1 and TRBJ1-2; D is perhaps TRBD1 (6 bases). V was cut by 2 bases and J by 2 bases, with 18 bases left in between. This CDR3 is 17 amino acids long. Germline-derived CDR1 and CDR2 are MGHDK and SYGVNS. The CDR3 sequence: CASSENLGAGANYGYTF. CDR3 in DNA: TGTGCCAGCAGTGAAAATCTTGGGGCAGGGGCGAACTATGGCTACACCTTC.

This chain links TRBV14 with TRBJ2-7; weak D call: TRBD2 (5 bases). The V gene's germline CDR1 is SGHDN and CDR2 FVKESK. The CDR3 runs to 13 residues. The V end lost 0 bases, the J end lost 5 bases, and 8 bases lay between the germline ends. As DNA, the CDR3 is TGTGCCAGCAGCCAAGAGCTGACTAACGAGCAGTACTTC. Translated, it gives CASSQELTNEQYF.

V and J are TRBV28 and TRBJ2-7; 10 bases agree with TRBD1. V shed 5 bases and J 1 base; nucleotides not matched to a gene: 8. The CDR3 runs to 16 residues. Germline lookup yields CDR1 MDHEN and CDR2 SYDVKM. The CDR3 is CASSEPGQGISYEQYF. CDR3 sequence (DNA): TGTGCCAGCAGTGAACCGGGACAGGGGATTTCCTACGAGCAGTACTTC.

This chain links TRBV7-2 with TRBJ2-7, with TRBD1 as a possible D gene (5 bases). Germline-derived CDR1 and CDR2 are SGHTA and FQGNSA. This CDR3 is built from 12 residues. The germline V and J ends were trimmed by 5 bases and 6 bases, with 11 bases remaining between them. CDR3 amino acids: CASSDDSAEQYF. The CDR3 DNA sequence: TGTGCCAGCAGCGACGACAGCGCCGAGCAGTACTTC.

The gene calls are TRBV9 and TRBJ1-6; tentatively, D is TRBD1 (6 bases). There are 16 residues in the CDR3. CDR1 SGDLS and CDR2 YYNGEE come from the germline V gene. Trimming took off 0 bases at V and 9 bases at J, with 16 bases between the two ends. The CDR3 DNA reads as TGTGCCAGCAGCGTAGGAGGGACAAGTGTGTTTTCACCCCTCCACTTT. It codes for CASSVGGTSVFSPLHF. Filled out from reference TRBV9 and TRBJ1-6, the complete variable domain reads DSGVTQTPKHLITATGQRVTLRCSPRSGDLSVYWYQQSLDQGLQFLIQYYNGEERAKGNILERFSAQQFPDLHSELNLSSLELGDSALYFCASSVGGTSVFSPLHFGNGTRLTVT.

The rearrangement joins TRBV2 to TRBJ2-1, with a possible D match to TRBD1 (5 bases). Trimming cost V 0 bases and J 10 bases, with 10 bases left between them. Germline V gene sequence: CDR1 SNHLY, CDR2 FYNNEI. This CDR3 region has 13 residues. For the CDR3, the DNA is TGTGCCAGCAGTGAAGCAGGGGTTGGGGAGCAGTTCTTC. Protein sequence: CASSEAGVGEQFF. The whole variable domain, filled in from reference TRBV2 and TRBJ2-1, reads EPEVTQTPSHQVTQMGQEVILRCVPISNHLYFYWYRQILGQKVEFLVSFYNNEISEKSEIFDDQFSVERPDGSNFTLKIRSTKLEDSAMYFCASSEAGVGEQFFGPGTRLTVL.

The chain couples TRBV6-1 to TRBJ1-6, with 9 bases aligning to TRBD1. Germline CDR1 and CDR2: MNHNS and SASEGT. After removal of 6 bases from V and 8 bases from J, the junction contained 2 bases not matched to a gene. The CDR3 has 13 amino acids. Here the CDR3 reads CASRWDRDSPLHF. CDR3 coding DNA: TGTGCCAGCAGGTGGGACAGGGATTCACCCCTCCACTTT.